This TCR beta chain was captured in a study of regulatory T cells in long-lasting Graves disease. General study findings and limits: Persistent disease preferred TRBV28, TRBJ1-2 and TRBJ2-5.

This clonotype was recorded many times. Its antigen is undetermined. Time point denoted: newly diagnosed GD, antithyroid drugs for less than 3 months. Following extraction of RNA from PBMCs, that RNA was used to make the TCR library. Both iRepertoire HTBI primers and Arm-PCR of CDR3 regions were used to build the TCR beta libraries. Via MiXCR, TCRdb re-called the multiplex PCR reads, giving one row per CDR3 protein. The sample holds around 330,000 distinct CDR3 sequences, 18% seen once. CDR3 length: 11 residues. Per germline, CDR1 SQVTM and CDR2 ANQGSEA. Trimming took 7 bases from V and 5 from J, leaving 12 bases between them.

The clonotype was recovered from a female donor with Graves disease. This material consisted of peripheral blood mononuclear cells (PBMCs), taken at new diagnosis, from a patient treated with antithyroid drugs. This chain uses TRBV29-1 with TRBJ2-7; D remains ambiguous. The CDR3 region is CSAGLGHEQYF. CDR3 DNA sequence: TGCAGCGCGGGCCTTGGCCACGAGCAGTACTTC.